Sequencing of this TCR beta chain was carried out in a study of T-cell memory formation after mild COVID-19. Concerning this clonotype: Its target is unknown.

Study results and caveats: Clones contracting day 15 to 85 were balanced CD4/CD8; later expanders leaned CD4+.

Constant-segment primers served in 5'RACE that generated TCR alpha and TCR beta cDNA libraries bearing sample barcodes and UMIs. TCRdb redid the calling of the 5' RACE reads with MiXCR, one entry per CDR3 protein. The repertoire consists of hundreds of thousands of distinct CDR3 sequences, with about 16% occurring once and the leading ten covering around 24%. Per the germline V gene, CDR1 is SGHDN and CDR2 is FVKESK. This CDR3 contains 15 residues. Trimming shortened V by 1 base and J by 5 bases, and 11 bases separated the two germline ends. The chain is built from TRBV14 and TRBJ2-2; D possibly corresponds to TRBD1 (5 bases). The sequence derives from a man aged 18 to 30 who had mild COVID-19 (a few samples of this study predate the infection). Cell type and time point are not known. Sequencing used PBMCs or a T cell subset sorted from them (not recorded which). CDR3 in DNA: TGTGCCAGCAGCCAAGTTAGCAGGGAAACCGGGGAGCTGTTTTTT. The encoded protein is CASSQVSRETGELFF. The entire variable domain, with the rest obtained from reference TRBV14 and TRBJ2-2, is as follows: EAGVTQFPSHSVIEKGQTVTLRCDPISGHDNLYWYRRVMGKEIKFLLHFVKESKQDESGMPNNRFLAERTGGTYSTLKVQPAELEDSGVYFCASSQVSRETGELFFGEGSRLTVL.